Following are 22 T cell receptor beta chains from one sample sequenced in a study of T cell responses to AZD1222 COVID-19 vaccine. The assay was immunoSEQ multiplex PCR, and TCRdb's table has in-frame clones only and misses some. The sample includes about 170,000 clones, just over 90% of them seen just once. Sequences were derived from peripheral blood, sampled on day 0 of AZD1222 vaccination. Receptors were obtained from an adult in good health.

Turning to this clone: One end of the junction fails to match germline, which may point to a read error. The chain links TRBV5-1 to TRBJ1-1; no firm D call. In germline, CDR1 is SGHRS, CDR2 YFSETQ. CDR3 size: 15 residues. In DNA form, the CDR3 reads TGCGCCAGCAGCTTGGGGCCCTCCTCGAACGCTGAAGCTTTCTTT. Its translation: CASSLGPSSNAEAFF.

The chain carries TRBV11-2 and TRBJ1-1, with no clear D. V was pared by 6 bases and J by 4 bases, with 21 bases between. From germline, CDR1 is SGHAT and CDR2 FQNNGV. This CDR3 is built from 16 residues. The CDR3 sequence is CASRTFGRGRSTEAFF. CDR3 DNA: TGTGCCAGCAGAACCTTCGGAAGAGGGCGGAGCACTGAAGCTTTCTTT. Drawing the rest from reference TRBV11-2 and TRBJ1-1, the complete variable domain is EAGVAQSPRYKIIEKRQSVAFWCNPISGHATLYWYQQILGQGPKLLIQFQNNGVVDDSQLPKDRFSAERLKGVDSTLKIQPAKLEDSAVYLCASRTFGRGRSTEAFFGQGTRLTVV.

The chain employs TRBV7-9 and TRBJ1-2; no definite D call. This CDR3 has 11 residues. Germline lookup yields CDR1 SEHNR and CDR2 FQNEAQ (reference sequence). Between the trimmed V and J ends, which lost 5 bases and 6 bases, there was a span of 7 bases. CDR3 amino acids: CASSPGDGYTF. In DNA form, the CDR3 reads TGTGCCAGCAGCCCCGGGGATGGCTACACCTTC. Using reference TRBV7-9 and TRBJ1-2 for the parts outside the CDR3, the full variable domain is DTGVSQNPRHKITKRGQNVTFRCDPISEHNRLYWYRQTLGQGPEFLTYFQNEAQLEKSRLLSDRFSAERPKGSFSTLEIQRTEQGDSAMYLCASSPGDGYTFGSGTRLTVV.

The chain joins TRBV5-6 to TRBJ2-7, with a tentative D call TRBD1 (6 bases). The CDR3 contains 15 residues. V was trimmed by 0 bases and J by 1 base, leaving 11 bases between them. Germline V gene data show CDR1 as SGHDT and CDR2 as YYEEEE. CDR3 protein: CASSLVHRVSYEQYF. In DNA, the CDR3 is TGTGCCAGCAGCTTGGTGCACAGGGTTTCCTACGAGCAGTACTTC.

This chain links TRBV18 with TRBJ2-3, with TRBD1 matching 8 bases. V lost 4 bases to trimming and J lost 5 bases; unmatched junction nucleotides: 8. From germline, CDR1 is KGHSH and CDR2 LQKENI. The CDR3 has 15 residues. The CDR3 spells CASSLQDRDGDTQYF. The CDR3 DNA is TGTGCCAGCTCACTACAGGACAGGGATGGAGATACGCAGTATTTT.

This clone has a single count. This CDR3 is CASSVDRAGLTDTQYF. For the CDR3, the DNA is TGTGCCAGCAGCGTAGACAGGGCTGGATTAACAGATACGCAGTATTTT. V gene TRBV9 combines with J gene TRBJ2-3, with a possible D match to TRBD1 (6 bases). The CDR3 is made up of 16 amino acids. CDR1 is SGDLS, CDR2 YYNGEE, per germline. V shed 0 bases and J shed 3 bases, with 14 bases lying between them.

As concerns this clone: A read error is possible here, since a much larger clone lies one base away. The V gene is TRBV2, the J gene TRBJ1-1, with D unresolved. CDR1 is SNHLY and CDR2 is FYNNEI in the germline V gene. Trimming left V 6 bases short and J 1 base short, with 6 bases between. The CDR3 sequence is 12 residues long. The CDR3 DNA is TGTGCCAGCAGCCAAGGGAACACTGAAGCTTTCTTT. Translated, it gives CASSQGNTEAFF.

The chain carries TRBV6-5 and TRBJ2-2; D is perhaps TRBD2 (6 bases). Trimming stripped 2 bases from V and 5 bases from J, with 12 bases between. This CDR3 is built from 15 residues. Germline values: CDR1 MNHEY, CDR2 SVGAGI. CDR3 DNA sequence: TGTGCCAGCAGTTACCCCCGACTAGGAACCGGGGAGCTGTTTTTT. Translated, it gives CASSYPRLGTGELFF.

This rearrangement joins TRBV6-5 to TRBJ2-2; no clear D gene. The germline V and J ends were trimmed by 1 base and 1 base, with 7 bases remaining between them. CDR3 length: 15 residues. Germline V gene data show CDR1 as MNHEY and CDR2 as SVGAGI. CDR3 amino acids: CASSYFRKNTGELFF. In nucleotides, the CDR3 is TGTGCCAGCAGTTACTTCCGGAAGAACACCGGGGAGCTGTTTTTT.

This CDR3 reads CASSPQGTSGNTIYF. In DNA, the CDR3 is TGCGCCAGCAGCCCCCAGGGAACTTCTGGAAACACCATATATTTT. The chain is built from TRBV5-1 and TRBJ1-3, with a weak D call TRBD1 (5 bases). CDR3 length: 15 amino acids. CDR1 is SGHRS, CDR2 YFSETQ, per germline. V lost 4 bases, J lost 1 base, and 12 bases lay in between.

The CDR3 region has the DNA TGCGCCAGCAGCCAACTCGGAGGGACAGGGAGTGAAAAACTGTTTTTT. As protein: CASSQLGGTGSEKLFF. The V and J genes are TRBV4-1 and TRBJ1-4; 9 bases map to TRBD1. The CDR3 length is 16 residues. The germline CDR1 and CDR2 sequences are MGHRA and YSYEKL. The trim removed 2 bases at V and 7 bases at J, leaving 8 bases unmatched.

CDR3 nucleotide sequence: TGCGCCAGCACCCAAGCGGGGCCGCCTTACAATGAGCAGTTCTTC. Translating gives CASTQAGPPYNEQFF. V is TRBV10-1 and J is TRBJ2-1, with TRBD2 identical over 7 bases. Per germline, CDR1 WNHNN and CDR2 SYGVQD (reference sequence). Trimming cost V 7 bases and J 4 bases; bases outside gene matches: 10. This CDR3 comprises 15 residues.

The chain links TRBV19 to TRBJ1-3; 9 nucleotides line up with TRBD1. The length of the CDR3 is 14 residues. J lost 4 bases, V lost 5 bases, and 3 bases had no gene match. Per germline, CDR1 LNHDA and CDR2 SQIVND (reference sequence). CDR3 sequence (DNA): TGTGCCAGTAGTTCCGGGACAGGGGGAAACACCATATATTTT. Translating gives CASSSGTGGNTIYF. Together with reference TRBV19 and TRBJ1-3, the CDR3 gives the full variable domain: DGGITQSPKYLFRKEGQNVTLSCEQNLNHDAMYWYRQDPGQGLRLIYYSQIVNDFQKGDIAEGYSVSREKKESFPLTVTSAQKNPTAFYLCASSSGTGGNTIYFGEGSWLTVV.

This clone was detected only a few times. V is TRBV30 and J is TRBJ1-4; D gene unclear. CDR1 GTSNPN and CDR2 SVGIG come from the germline V gene (reference sequence). This CDR3 has 15 residues. Trimming removed 3 bases at V and 6 bases at J, with 17 bases between. Here the CDR3 reads CAWSVSPTQYEKLFF. The CDR3 DNA reads as TGTGCCTGGAGCGTGAGCCCAACCCAATATGAAAAACTGTTTTTT.

The V gene is TRBV5-1, the J gene TRBJ1-2; D uncertain. Germline assignment: CDR1 SGHRS and CDR2 YFSETQ. The length of the CDR3 is 14 residues. Trimming took off 5 bases at V and 2 bases at J, with 13 bases between the two ends. CDR3 protein: CASSPPMGNYGYTF. The CDR3 region has the DNA TGCGCCAGCAGTCCTCCCATGGGAAACTATGGCTACACCTTC.

This chain connects TRBV7-9 to TRBJ2-1; no reliable D call. The CDR3 contains 15 residues. CDR1 SEHNR and CDR2 FQNEAQ come from the germline V gene (reference sequence). With 8 bases removed from V and 0 bases from J, the gap between germline ends came to 14 bases. CDR3 coding DNA: TGTGCCAGCTGTACCCACATAGGCTCCTACAATGAGCAGTTCTTC. Encoded protein: CASCTHIGSYNEQFF.

This clone appeared a single time. This sequence joins TRBV3-1 (or the pseudogene TRBV3-2) and TRBJ1-2; D not certain. There are 13 residues in the CDR3. The V gene lost 4 bases and the J gene lost 2 bases, with 8 bases spanning the gap. Per germline, CDR1 LGHDT and CDR2 YNNKEL (reference sequence). The CDR3, as DNA: TGTGCCAGCAGCCGTGGCACAAACTATGGCTACACCTTC. It is translated as CASSRGTNYGYTF.

V is TRBV5-4 and J is TRBJ2-7; D not certain. Germline-derived CDR1 and CDR2 are SGHNT and YYREEE (reference sequence). V was pared by 3 bases and J by 2 bases, with 9 bases between. There are 13 residues in the CDR3. CDR3 loop: CASSSVGTYEQYF. The CDR3 nucleotides read TGTGCCAGCAGCTCTGTGGGGACCTACGAGCAGTACTTC.

J is TRBJ1-1 and V is TRBV5-5; 7 positions agree with TRBD1. The V segment lost 7 bases and the J segment 1 base; nucleotides outside the gene matches: 4. Germline CDR1 SGHKS, CDR2 YYEKEE (reference sequence). CDR3 length equals 13 residues. The CDR3 nucleotides are TGTGCCAGCCTCGGGACAGCGAACACTGAAGCTTTCTTT. It yields the protein CASLGTANTEAFF.

The chain carries TRBV5-5 and TRBJ2-7; D remains unclear. This CDR3 is built from 16 residues. Per germline, CDR1 SGHKS and CDR2 YYEKEE (reference sequence). The V and J ends lost 3 bases and 3 bases respectively, with 19 bases between them. Written as DNA, the CDR3 is TGTGCCAGCAGCTCCTGGAATAGGCAGGCGAACTACGAGCAGTACTTC. Translation: CASSSWNRQANYEQYF.

The V gene is TRBV9, the J gene TRBJ1-6; 8 bases map to TRBD1. The CDR3 spans 14 residues. The V and J ends lost 4 bases and 10 bases, in that order; junction bases with no gene match: 7. Germline CDR1 and CDR2: SGDLS and YYNGEE. CDR3 in amino acids: CASSSTGQGSPLHF. In nucleotides, the CDR3 is TGTGCCAGCAGCTCAACCGGACAGGGCTCACCCCTCCACTTT.

This chain joins TRBV6-5 and TRBJ1-1; D is undetermined. V lost 4 bases and J 12 bases, leaving 12 bases between the germline ends. The germline CDR1 and CDR2 sequences are MNHEY and SVGAGI. This CDR3 region has 11 residues. CDR3 coding DNA: TGTGCCAGCAGTTTCCAAGAGTGGACTTTCTTT. Translation gives CASSFQEWTFF.